This TCR beta chain came from a study of CD8 T cells in ankylosing spondylitis. Trimming stripped 8 bases from V and 6 bases from J, with 16 bases between. This CDR3 has 14 residues. This clonotype has just a few counts. Antigen specificity is unknown. Study-level results: Characteristic of ankylosing spondylitis blood, it appeared, was a TCR beta motif comprising several highly homologous variants.

TCRdb passed the 5' RACE reads through MiXCR, listing each CDR3 protein once. The sample lists about 260,000 distinct CDR3 sequences, approximately 20% occurring once. The sequenced sample was blood, either unsorted or a sorted T cell fraction (not recorded which). This chain uses TRBV12-3 or TRBV12-4 with TRBJ2-2; weak D call: TRBD2 (7 bases). This TCR derives from a male donor with ankylosing spondylitis or in good health (not recorded which). CDR3 in amino acids: CASAGRGVSGELFF. CDR3 in DNA: TGTGCCAGCGCTGGGAGGGGGGTCTCCGGGGAGCTGTTTTTT.